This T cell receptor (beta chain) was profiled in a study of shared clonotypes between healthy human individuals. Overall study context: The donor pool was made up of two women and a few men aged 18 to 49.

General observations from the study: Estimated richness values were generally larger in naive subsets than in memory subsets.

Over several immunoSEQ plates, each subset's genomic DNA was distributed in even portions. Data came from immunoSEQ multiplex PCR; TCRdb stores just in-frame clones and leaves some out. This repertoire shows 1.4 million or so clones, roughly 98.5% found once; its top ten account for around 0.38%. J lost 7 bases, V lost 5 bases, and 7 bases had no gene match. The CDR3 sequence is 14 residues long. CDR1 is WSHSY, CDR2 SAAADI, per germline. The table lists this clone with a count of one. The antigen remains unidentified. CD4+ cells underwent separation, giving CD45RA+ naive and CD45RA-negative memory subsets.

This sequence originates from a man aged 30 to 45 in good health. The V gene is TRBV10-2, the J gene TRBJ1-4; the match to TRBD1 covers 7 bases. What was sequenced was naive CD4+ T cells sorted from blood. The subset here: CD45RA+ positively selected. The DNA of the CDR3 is TGCGCCAGCAGTAGACAGGGCTTGGGTGAAAAACTGTTTTTT. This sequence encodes CASSRQGLGEKLFF.